This TCR beta chain stems from a study of T-cell memory formation after mild COVID-19. Findings and limits, study-wide: CD4/CD8 balance held among clones contracting day 15 to 85, and later expanders leaned CD4+.

The CDR3 sequence is 14 residues long. Trimming removed 7 bases from V and 0 bases from J, with 12 bases in between. Per germline, CDR1 KGHDR and CDR2 SFDVKD. The table lists this clonotype with a few counts. Its antigen is still unknown. One entry per CDR3 protein results from TCRdb running MiXCR on the 5' RACE reads. In the table there are roughly 410,000 distinct CDR3 sequences, roughly 26% of which are singletons. The chain links TRBV24-1 to TRBJ2-7; D is unclear. Material: PBMCs or a T cell subset sorted from them (not recorded which). The source is an adult woman who had mild COVID-19 (a few samples of this study predate the infection). Cell type and time point are not known. The CDR3 nucleotides are TGTGCCACCAGCCCCGGTCAGGACTCCTACGAGCAGTACTTC. It yields the protein CATSPGQDSYEQYF.